This TCR beta chain originates from a study of identical twins. This clonotype showed up just a few times. The CDR3 consists of 17 residues. The germline V gene encodes CDR1 SEHNR and CDR2 FQNEAQ (reference sequence). The trim removed 4 bases at V and 3 bases at J, leaving 11 bases unmatched. TCRdb independently ran MiXCR on the 5' RACE reads; one entry per CDR3 protein. This sample carries approximately 700,000 distinct CDR3 sequences, 18% of them seen once, and the ten largest clones take roughly 13%. These same records also appear under a second study, on T cells expressing NK-cell markers. That study reports: Cells sorted as CD3+CD56+NKG2C+, CD3+CD56+NKG2C- and CD3+CD56-NKG2C+ T cells supplied the TCR beta repertoires. The study sequenced eight donors, seven HCMV-seropositive and one seronegative.

The chain uses TRBV7-9 and TRBJ2-3; 9 bases line up with TRBD1. This receptor was obtained from a woman under 30 in good health. The specimen was PBMCs. The CDR3 reads CASSSSGTGSVTDTQYF. Written as DNA, the CDR3 is TGTGCCAGCAGCTCCTCCGGGACAGGGAGTGTAACAGATACGCAGTATTTT.